The sequence of this T cell receptor beta chain was determined in a study of T cells after posttransplantation cyclophosphamide. Whole-study findings and limits: Recipient CMV seropositivity and CMV reactivation strongly tracked TRB clonality.

Using immunoSEQ multiplex PCR, the repertoire was profiled, and TCRdb retains in-frame clones only, with some absent. The sample records roughly 19,000 clones, 75% to 90% being singletons. This clone is a singleton in its sample. The antigen is not known. Germline loops: CDR1 LGHNA, CDR2 YSLEER. The length of the CDR3 is 14 residues. V was trimmed by 0 bases and J by 2 bases, leaving 7 bases between them. Sampled 1 year posttransplant, controls received myeloablative marrow transplants, methotrexate and a calcineurin inhibitor. The chain joins TRBV4-3 to TRBJ1-2; unclear D gene. The sequence derives from a female patient in her 30s who received an allogeneic stem cell transplant from an unrelated donor, was CMV-positive, and had acute and chronic GVHD. Some T cells may be supplied by the graft donor. The sequenced sample was PBMCs, obtained about 350 days after allogeneic stem cell transplant with calcineurin inhibitor and methotrexate. This CDR3 is CASSQEEGNYGYTF. In DNA form, the CDR3 reads TGCGCCAGCAGCCAAGAGGAGGGAAACTATGGCTACACCTTC.